The entry below describes one T cell receptor beta chain. Antigen: not known. The data derive from a study of cytomegalovirus exposure and HLA in healthy donors. Germline lookup yields CDR1 KGHSH and CDR2 LQKENI. There are 16 residues in the CDR3. V lost 5 bases and J lost 4; bases outside the gene matches: 11. Study-level points and caveats: Usually a TCR sequence was rare, but some public TCRs were found in many donors.

The PCR employed 60 Vbeta primers together with 13 Jbeta primers. Clones were read by immunoSEQ multiplex PCR, and TCRdb kept only the in-frame ones, dropping some. This table lists under 200,000 clones. The source of this sequence is a young man in good health and CMV-seronegative. The specimen was PBMCs. V and J are TRBV18 and TRBJ1-3; 7 nucleotides match TRBD1. The CDR3 DNA sequence: TGTGCCAGCTCAACAGCTTCACAGGGGACCGGAAACACCATATATTTT. As protein: CASSTASQGTGNTIYF.